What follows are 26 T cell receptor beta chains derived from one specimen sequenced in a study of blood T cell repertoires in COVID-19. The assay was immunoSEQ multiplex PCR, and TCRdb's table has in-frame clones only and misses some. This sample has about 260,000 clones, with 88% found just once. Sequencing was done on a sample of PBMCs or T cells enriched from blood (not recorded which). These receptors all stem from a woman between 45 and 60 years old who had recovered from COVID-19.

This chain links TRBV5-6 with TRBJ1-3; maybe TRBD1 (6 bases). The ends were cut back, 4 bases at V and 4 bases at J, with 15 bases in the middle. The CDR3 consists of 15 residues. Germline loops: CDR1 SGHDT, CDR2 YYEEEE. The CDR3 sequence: CASSRRSGVGNTIYF. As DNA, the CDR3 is TGTGCCAGCAGCAGGCGGTCAGGGGTCGGAAACACCATATATTTT.

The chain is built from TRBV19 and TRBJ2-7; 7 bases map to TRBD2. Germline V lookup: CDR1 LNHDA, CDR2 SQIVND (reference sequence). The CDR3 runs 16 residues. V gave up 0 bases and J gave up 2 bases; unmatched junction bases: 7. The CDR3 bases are TGTGCCAGTAGTATAGACGGCGGGAGACCCCCCTACGAGCAGTACTTC. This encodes CASSIDGGRPPYEQYF. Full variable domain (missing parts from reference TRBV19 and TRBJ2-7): DGGITQSPKYLFRKEGQNVTLSCEQNLNHDAMYWYRQDPGQGLRLIYYSQIVNDFQKGDIAEGYSVSREKKESFPLTVTSAQKNPTAFYLCASSIDGGRPPYEQYFGPGTRLTVT.

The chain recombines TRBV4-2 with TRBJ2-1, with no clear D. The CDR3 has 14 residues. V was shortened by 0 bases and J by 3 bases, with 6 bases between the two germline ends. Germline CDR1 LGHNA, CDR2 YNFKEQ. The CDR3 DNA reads TGTGCCAGCAGCCAAGAACAGAACTACAATGAGCAGTTCTTC. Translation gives CASSQEQNYNEQFF.

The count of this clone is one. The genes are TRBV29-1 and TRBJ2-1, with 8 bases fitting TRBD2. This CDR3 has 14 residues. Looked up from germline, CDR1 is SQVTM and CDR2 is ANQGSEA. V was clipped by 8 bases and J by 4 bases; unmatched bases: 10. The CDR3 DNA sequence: TGCAGCACGATAACTAGCGGCTCATACAATGAGCAGTTCTTC. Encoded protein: CSTITSGSYNEQFF.

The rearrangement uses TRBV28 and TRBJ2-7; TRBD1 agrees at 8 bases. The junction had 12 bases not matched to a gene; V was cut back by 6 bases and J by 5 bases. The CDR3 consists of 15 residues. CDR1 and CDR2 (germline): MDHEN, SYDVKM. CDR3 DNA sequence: TGTGCCAGCAGCCGTTCAGGACAGGGCGTACACGAGCAGTACTTC. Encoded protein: CASSRSGQGVHEQYF.

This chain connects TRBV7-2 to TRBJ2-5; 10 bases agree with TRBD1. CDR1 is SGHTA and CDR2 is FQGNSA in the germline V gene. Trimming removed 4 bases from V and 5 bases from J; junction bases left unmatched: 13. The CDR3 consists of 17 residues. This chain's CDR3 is CASSSRPTGGAGETQYF. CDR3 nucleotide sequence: TGTGCCAGCAGCTCTCGCCCGACAGGGGGCGCTGGGGAGACCCAGTACTTC.

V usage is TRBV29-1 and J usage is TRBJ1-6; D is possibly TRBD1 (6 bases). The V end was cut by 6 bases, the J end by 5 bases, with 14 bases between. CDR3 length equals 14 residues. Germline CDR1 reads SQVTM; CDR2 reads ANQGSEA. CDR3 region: CSVPRTVHNSPLHF. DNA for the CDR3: TGCAGCGTCCCCAGGACAGTACATAATTCACCCCTCCACTTT. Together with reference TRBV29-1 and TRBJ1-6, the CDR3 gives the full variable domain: SAVISQKPSRDICQRGTSLTIQCQVDSQVTMMFWYRQQPGQSLTLIATANQGSEATYESGFVIDKFPISRPNLTFSTLTVSNMSPEDSSIYLCSVPRTVHNSPLHFGNGTRLTVT.

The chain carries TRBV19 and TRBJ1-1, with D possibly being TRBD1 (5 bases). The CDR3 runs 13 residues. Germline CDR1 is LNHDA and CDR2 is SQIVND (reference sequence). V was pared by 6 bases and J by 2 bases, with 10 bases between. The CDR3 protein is CASSDRRNTEAFF. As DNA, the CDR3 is TGTGCCAGTAGCGACAGACGAAACACTGAAGCTTTCTTT.

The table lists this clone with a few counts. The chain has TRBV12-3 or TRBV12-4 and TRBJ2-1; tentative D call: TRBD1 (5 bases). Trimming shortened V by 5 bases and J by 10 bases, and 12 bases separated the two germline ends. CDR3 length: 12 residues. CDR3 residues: CASSPRVREQFF. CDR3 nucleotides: TGTGCCAGCAGTCCCAGGGTCCGGGAGCAGTTCTTC.

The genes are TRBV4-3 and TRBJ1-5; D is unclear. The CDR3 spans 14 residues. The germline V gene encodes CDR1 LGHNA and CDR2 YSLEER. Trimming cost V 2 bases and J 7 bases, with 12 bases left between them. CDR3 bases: TGCGCCAGCAGCCAACCCCGGGGAGAGCAGCCCCAGCATTTT. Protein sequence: CASSQPRGEQPQHF.

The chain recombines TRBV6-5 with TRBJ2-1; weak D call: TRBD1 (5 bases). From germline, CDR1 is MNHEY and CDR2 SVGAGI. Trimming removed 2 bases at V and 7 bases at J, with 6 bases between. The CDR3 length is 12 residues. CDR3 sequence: CASSYDSNEQFF. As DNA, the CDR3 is TGTGCCAGCAGTTACGACAGTAATGAGCAGTTCTTC.

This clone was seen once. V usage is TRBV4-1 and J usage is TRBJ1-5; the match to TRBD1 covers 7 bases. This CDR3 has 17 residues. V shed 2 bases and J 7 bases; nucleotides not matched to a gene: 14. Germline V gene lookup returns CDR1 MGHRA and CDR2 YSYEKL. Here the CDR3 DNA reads TGCGCCAGCAGCCAACTGATGTGGAGGGGGCGAGAGCAGCCCCAGCATTTT. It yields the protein CASSQLMWRGREQPQHF.

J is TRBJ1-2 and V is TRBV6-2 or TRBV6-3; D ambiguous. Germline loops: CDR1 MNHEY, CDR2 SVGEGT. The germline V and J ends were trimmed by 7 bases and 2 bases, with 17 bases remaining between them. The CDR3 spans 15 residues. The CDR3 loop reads CASIPEGGQNYGYTF. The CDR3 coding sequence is TGTGCCAGCATCCCCGAAGGAGGGCAGAACTATGGCTACACCTTC.

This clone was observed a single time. This CDR3 is CASSKDRGNTEAFF. In DNA, the CDR3 is TGCGCCAGCAGCAAGGACAGGGGGAACACTGAAGCTTTCTTT. V is TRBV5-1 and J is TRBJ1-1, with 9 bases identical to TRBD1. J was trimmed by 1 base and V by 4 bases; bases with no gene match: 2. Germline V gene lookup returns CDR1 SGHRS and CDR2 YFSETQ. The CDR3 extends over 14 amino acids.

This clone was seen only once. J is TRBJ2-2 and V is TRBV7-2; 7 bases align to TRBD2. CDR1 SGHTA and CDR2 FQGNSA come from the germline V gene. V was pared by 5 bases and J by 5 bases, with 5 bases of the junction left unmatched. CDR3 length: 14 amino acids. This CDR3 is CASSPQRGTGELFF. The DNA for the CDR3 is TGTGCCAGCAGCCCCCAGCGGGGTACCGGGGAGCTGTTTTTT.

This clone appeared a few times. CDR3 sequence: CASSLQDYEQYF. The CDR3 nucleotides are TGTGCCAGCTCTTTACAGGACTACGAGCAGTACTTC. The gene calls are TRBV2 and TRBJ2-7, with D perhaps matching TRBD1 (5 bases). This CDR3 has 12 residues. Between the trimmed V and J ends, which lost 8 bases and 3 bases, there was a span of 11 bases. Germline CDR1 reads SNHLY; CDR2 reads FYNNEI.

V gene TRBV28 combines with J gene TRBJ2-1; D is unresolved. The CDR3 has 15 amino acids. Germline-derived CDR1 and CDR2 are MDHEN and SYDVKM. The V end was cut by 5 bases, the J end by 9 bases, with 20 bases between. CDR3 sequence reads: CASSPSGRQVSEQFF. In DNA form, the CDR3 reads TGTGCCAGCAGTCCTTCTGGGCGACAAGTGAGTGAGCAGTTCTTC.

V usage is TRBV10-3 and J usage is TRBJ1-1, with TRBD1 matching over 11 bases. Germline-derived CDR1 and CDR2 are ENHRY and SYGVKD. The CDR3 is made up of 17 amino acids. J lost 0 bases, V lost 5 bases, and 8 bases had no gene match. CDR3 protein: CAISPGQGVPMNTEAFF. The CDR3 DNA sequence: TGTGCCATCAGTCCGGGACAGGGGGTCCCCATGAACACTGAAGCTTTCTTT.

The CDR3 DNA is TGCAGCGCTGACAGGGGACGGAACACTGAAGCTTTCTTT. Translating it yields CSADRGRNTEAFF. The chain has TRBV29-1 and TRBJ1-1; TRBD1 matches 8 bases. This CDR3 has 13 amino acids. Germline V lookup: CDR1 SQVTM, CDR2 ANQGSEA. With 7 bases clipped from V and 1 base from J, the junction kept 5 bases outside the gene matches.

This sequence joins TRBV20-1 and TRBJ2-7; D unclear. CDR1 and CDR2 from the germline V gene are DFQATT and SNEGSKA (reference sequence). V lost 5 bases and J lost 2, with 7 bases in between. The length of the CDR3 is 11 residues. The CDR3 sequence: CSAPGTYEQYF. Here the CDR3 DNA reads TGCAGTGCTCCAGGAACCTACGAGCAGTACTTC.

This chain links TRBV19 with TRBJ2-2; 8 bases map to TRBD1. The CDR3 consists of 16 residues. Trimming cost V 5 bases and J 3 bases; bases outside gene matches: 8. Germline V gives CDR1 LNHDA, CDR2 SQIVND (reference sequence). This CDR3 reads CASSVVGTGYTGELFF. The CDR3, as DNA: TGTGCCAGTAGTGTCGTAGGGACAGGTTACACCGGGGAGCTGTTTTTT. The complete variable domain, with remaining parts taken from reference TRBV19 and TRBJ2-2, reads DGGITQSPKYLFRKEGQNVTLSCEQNLNHDAMYWYRQDPGQGLRLIYYSQIVNDFQKGDIAEGYSVSREKKESFPLTVTSAQKNPTAFYLCASSVVGTGYTGELFFGEGSRLTVL.

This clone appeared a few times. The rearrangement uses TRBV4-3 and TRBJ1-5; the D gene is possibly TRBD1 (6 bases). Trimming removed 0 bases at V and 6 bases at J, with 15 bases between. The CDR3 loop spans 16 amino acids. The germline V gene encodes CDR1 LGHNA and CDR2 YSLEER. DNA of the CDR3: TGCGCCAGCAGCCAAGAGCATTCAGCAGGGGTTCAGCCCCAGCATTTT. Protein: CASSQEHSAGVQPQHF.

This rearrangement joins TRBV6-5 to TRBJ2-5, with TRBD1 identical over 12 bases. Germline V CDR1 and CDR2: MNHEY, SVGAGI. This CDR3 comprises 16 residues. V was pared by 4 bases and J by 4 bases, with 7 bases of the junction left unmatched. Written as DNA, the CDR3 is TGTGCCAGCAGTTGGGGTGGGACAGGGGGCAGAGAGACCCAGTACTTC. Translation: CASSWGGTGGRETQYF.

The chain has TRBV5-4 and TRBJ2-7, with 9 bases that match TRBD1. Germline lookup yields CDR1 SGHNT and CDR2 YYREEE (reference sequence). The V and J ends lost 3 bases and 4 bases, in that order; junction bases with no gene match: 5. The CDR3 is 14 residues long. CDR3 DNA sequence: TGTGCCAGCAGCTATCCGGGACAGGGTTACGAGCAGTACTTC. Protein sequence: CASSYPGQGYEQYF.

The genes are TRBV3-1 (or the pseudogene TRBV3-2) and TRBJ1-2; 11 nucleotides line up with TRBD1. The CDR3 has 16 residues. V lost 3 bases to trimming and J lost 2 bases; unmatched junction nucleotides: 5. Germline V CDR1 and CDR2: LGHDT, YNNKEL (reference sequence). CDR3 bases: TGTGCCAGCAGCCAGGGAGGACAGGGGGCGAACTATGGCTACACCTTC. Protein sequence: CASSQGGQGANYGYTF.

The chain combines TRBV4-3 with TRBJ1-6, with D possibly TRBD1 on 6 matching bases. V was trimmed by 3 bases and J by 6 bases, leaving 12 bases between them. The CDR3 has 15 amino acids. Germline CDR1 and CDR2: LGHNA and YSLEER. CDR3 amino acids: CASSQDRDINSPLHF. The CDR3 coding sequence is TGCGCCAGCAGCCAGGACCGGGACATTAATTCACCCCTCCACTTT.